These 32 T cell receptor beta chains were all obtained from the same sample, sequenced in a study of CD8 T cells in ankylosing spondylitis. Study results and caveats: A motif of under ten highly homologous TCR beta variants was seen as apparently characteristic of ankylosing spondylitis blood.

One entry per CDR3 protein results from TCRdb running MiXCR on the 5' RACE reads. In the table there are under 850,000 distinct CDR3 sequences, around 19% of which are singletons. Their antigens remain unidentified. The sequencing sample was made of blood, either unsorted or a sorted T cell fraction (not recorded which). The receptors were gathered from a male donor with ankylosing spondylitis.

The chain employs TRBV5-1 and TRBJ1-1; 9 bases line up with TRBD1. Germline CDR1 reads SGHRS; CDR2 reads YFSETQ. V lost 4 bases to trimming and J lost 2 bases; unmatched junction nucleotides: 9. This CDR3 has 16 residues. CDR3 bases: TGCGCCAGCAGCCAAAGAAGACAGGGGGTCAACACTGAAGCTTTCTTT. It specifies CASSQRRQGVNTEAFF.

This rearrangement joins TRBV20-1 to TRBJ2-1; TRBD2 agrees at 8 bases. This CDR3 has 17 amino acids. Per the germline V gene, CDR1 is DFQATT and CDR2 is SNEGSKA (reference sequence). The V and J ends lost 0 bases and 2 bases, in that order; junction bases with no gene match: 9. The CDR3 is CSARDQSQRGPYNEQFF. As DNA, the CDR3 is TGCAGTGCTAGAGATCAATCCCAGCGGGGGCCCTACAATGAGCAGTTCTTC.

The J gene is TRBJ2-7, the V gene TRBV6-2 or TRBV6-3, with a weak D call TRBD1 (5 bases). Between the trimmed V and J ends, which lost 6 bases and 5 bases, there was a span of 26 bases. Germline V lookup: CDR1 MNHEY, CDR2 SVGEGT. The CDR3 sequence is 17 residues long. The CDR3 region has the DNA TGTGCCAGCAGCCCACAAGCCAAGGGGCCCTGGATGAACGAGCAGTACTTC. This gives the protein CASSPQAKGPWMNEQYF.

This chain connects TRBV7-8 to TRBJ2-1, with D possibly matching TRBD2 (5 bases). Germline loops: CDR1 SGHVS, CDR2 FQNEAQ. The CDR3 is 15 amino acids. Trimming removed 5 bases from V and 5 bases from J, with 16 bases in between. CDR3 sequence (DNA): TGTGCCAGCAGCCTCCTAGCTGAAAGAGACAATGAGCAGTTCTTC. The encoded protein is CASSLLAERDNEQFF.

This clonotype occurred a few times. The V and J genes are TRBV10-3 and TRBJ2-1, with TRBD2 as a possible D gene (6 bases). V was cut by 10 bases and J by 8 bases, with 24 bases left in between. This CDR3 contains 15 residues. Germline values: CDR1 ENHRY, CDR2 SYGVKD. The CDR3 nucleotides read TGTGCCACCCGATCCCCGGGACTCTTCCTCGATGAGCAGTTCTTC. It encodes CATRSPGLFLDEQFF.

The gene calls are TRBV5-1 and TRBJ2-4; 12 positions agree with TRBD1. Germline assignment: CDR1 SGHRS and CDR2 YFSETQ. V lost 2 bases and J lost 7; bases outside the gene matches: 10. The CDR3 runs 17 residues. The CDR3 DNA reads TGCGCCAGCAGCTTCTCCGCGGGGACAGGGGGCGGGAACATTCAGTACTTC. This gives the protein CASSFSAGTGGGNIQYF.

This clonotype was seen a handful of times. The chain joins TRBV5-6 to TRBJ1-5; the match to TRBD1 covers 8 bases. Germline CDR1 SGHDT, CDR2 YYEEEE. V gave up 0 bases and J gave up 5 bases; unmatched junction bases: 4. The CDR3 is 15 amino acids. DNA for the CDR3: TGTGCCAGCAGCTTGGGGGCAGGGGGCTATCAGCCCCAGCATTTT. It yields the protein CASSLGAGGYQPQHF.

This sequence joins TRBV30 and TRBJ2-7, with unresolved D. There are 13 residues in the CDR3. CDR1 and CDR2 from the germline V gene are GTSNPN and SVGIG (reference sequence). V was trimmed by 0 bases and J by 0 bases, leaving 6 bases between them. The CDR3 DNA sequence: TGTGCCTGGAGTGTTGACGGCTCCTACGAGCAGTACTTC. This gives the protein CAWSVDGSYEQYF.

There are a few counts of this clonotype. The chain carries TRBV28 and TRBJ1-4; 7 nucleotides match TRBD1. CDR1 is MDHEN, CDR2 SYDVKM, per germline. The CDR3 contains 12 residues. Trimming at V came to 6 bases and at J to 8 bases, leaving 3 bases not matched to a gene. The CDR3 protein is CASRQGKEKLFF. The CDR3 DNA follows: TGTGCCAGCAGACAGGGGAAGGAAAAACTGTTTTTT.

This clonotype was seen more than once but under ten times. The chain couples TRBV29-1 to TRBJ1-1, with D possibly TRBD1 on 6 matching bases. Germline-derived CDR1 and CDR2 are SQVTM and ANQGSEA. Trimming shortened V by 4 bases and J by 1 base, and 16 bases separated the two germline ends. The CDR3 runs 15 residues. CDR3 nucleotide sequence: TGCAGCGTTGGGGACATTCCCGGGGGGAACACTGAAGCTTTCTTT. Its translation is CSVGDIPGGNTEAFF.

This clonotype has only a few counts. The chain joins TRBV12-3 or TRBV12-4 to TRBJ2-1; D not certain. The CDR3 is made up of 17 amino acids. V lost 0 bases, J lost 2 bases, and 14 bases lay in between. CDR3 coding DNA: TGTGCCAGCAGTTTAGCGCCAGGTCCAACTACCTACAATGAGCAGTTCTTC. It translates to CASSLAPGPTTYNEQFF.

The chain links TRBV5-1 to TRBJ2-1; D is uncertain. Trimming left V 0 bases short and J 4 bases short, with 8 bases between. CDR1 is SGHRS and CDR2 is YFSETQ in the germline V gene. CDR3 length: 14 amino acids. CDR3 nucleotides: TGCGCCAGCAGCTTGGGCGAGAGATACAATGAGCAGTTCTTC. This sequence encodes CASSLGERYNEQFF.

The rearrangement joins TRBV18 to TRBJ1-2; 7 nucleotides line up with TRBD1. This CDR3 has 13 residues. From germline, CDR1 is KGHSH and CDR2 LQKENI. The J segment lost 6 bases and the V segment lost 2 bases, leaving 3 bases of the junction unmatched. CDR3 in DNA: TGTGCCAGCTCACCAGATCAGGGGGATGGCTACACCTTC. Its translation: CASSPDQGDGYTF.

This clonotype was counted only a few times. The V call is TRBV7-2, the J call TRBJ2-1; D ambiguous. The CDR3 length is 12 residues. Trimming shortened V by 3 bases and J by 14 bases, and 14 bases separated the two germline ends. CDR1 SGHTA and CDR2 FQGNSA come from the germline V gene. This chain's CDR3 is CASSLVELPEFF. CDR3 DNA: TGTGCCAGCAGCTTGGTGGAGCTCCCTGAGTTCTTC. Looking up the rest from reference TRBV7-2 and TRBJ2-1 gives the full variable domain: GAGVSQSPSNKVTEKGKDVELRCDPISGHTALYWYRQSLGQGLEFLIYFQGNSAPDKSGLPSDRFSAERTGGSVSTLTIQRTQQEDSAVYLCASSLVELPEFFGPGTRLTVL.

This sequence joins TRBV20-1 and TRBJ2-4; D is possibly TRBD1 or TRBD2 (5 bases each). This CDR3 spans 15 amino acids. Germline lookup yields CDR1 DFQATT and CDR2 SNEGSKA (reference sequence). V was cut by 2 bases and J by 1 base, with 12 bases left in between. CDR3 DNA: TGCAGTGCTAGACGGGGCGCGGAGGCCAAAAACATTCAGTACTTC. It translates to CSARRGAEAKNIQYF.

The chain is built from TRBV7-8 and TRBJ1-1, with D possibly TRBD1 on 5 matching bases. CDR3 size: 14 residues. V was clipped by 6 bases and J by 6 bases, with 17 bases between them. The V gene's germline CDR1 is SGHVS and CDR2 FQNEAQ. CDR3 DNA: TGTGCCAGCAGAGTAGGCAGGGCAATACCTGAAGCTTTCTTT. It translates to CASRVGRAIPEAFF.

CDR3 protein: CSAKRQVSYEQYF. CDR3 DNA: TGCAGTGCTAAAAGGCAGGTCTCCTACGAGCAGTACTTC. This chain connects TRBV20-1 to TRBJ2-7; no firm D call. The V end was cut by 4 bases, the J end by 0 bases, with 10 bases between. Germline CDR1 is DFQATT and CDR2 is SNEGSKA (reference sequence). CDR3 length equals 13 residues.

J is TRBJ2-5 and V is TRBV29-1, with 8 bases aligning to TRBD1. There are 13 residues in the CDR3. J gave up 2 bases and V 7 bases, and 6 bases lay outside the gene matches. From germline, CDR1 is SQVTM and CDR2 ANQGSEA. CDR3: CSEKDRDQETQYF. DNA for the CDR3: TGCAGCGAAAAGGACAGGGATCAAGAGACCCAGTACTTC.

This clonotype has a handful of counts. The chain employs TRBV20-1 and TRBJ2-5; TRBD2 matches at 11 bases. The CDR3 is 16 residues long. V dropped 2 bases and J dropped 1; count of bases not matched to a gene: 6. Germline V gene lookup returns CDR1 DFQATT and CDR2 SNEGSKA (reference sequence). The CDR3 region has the DNA TGCAGTGCTAGACCTAGACTAGCGGGAACCCAAGAGACCCAGTACTTC. Amino acid sequence: CSARPRLAGTQETQYF.

The chain uses TRBV11-2 and TRBJ2-1; D is possibly TRBD2 (5 bases). The CDR3 is 16 amino acids. Germline V CDR1 and CDR2: SGHAT, FQNNGV. The germline V and J ends were trimmed by 5 bases and 0 bases, with 14 bases remaining between them. The DNA for the CDR3 is TGTGCCAGCAGCCCCGCCCTGGACTCCTCCTACAATGAGCAGTTCTTC. This sequence encodes CASSPALDSSYNEQFF.

The CDR3 here is CASSVSWTTYNEQFF. Here the CDR3 DNA reads TGTGCCAGCAGCGTATCGTGGACAACCTACAATGAGCAGTTCTTC. The chain employs TRBV9 and TRBJ2-1; possible D gene TRBD1, 5 bases. The CDR3 totals 15 residues. Deletions cut 1 base from V and 2 bases from J, with 10 bases between. Per the germline V gene, CDR1 is SGDLS and CDR2 is YYNGEE.

This clonotype was recorded a few times. J is TRBJ1-1 and V is TRBV9; unclear D gene. Trimming took off 0 bases at V and 6 bases at J, with 12 bases between the two ends. Germline values: CDR1 SGDLS, CDR2 YYNGEE. This CDR3 has 14 residues. The CDR3 loop reads CASSVGAEKSEAFF. In DNA, the CDR3 is TGTGCCAGCAGCGTAGGGGCAGAGAAGTCTGAAGCTTTCTTT.

This clonotype has a handful of counts. The rearrangement links TRBV20-1 to TRBJ2-1, with TRBD2 matching 13 bases. With V trimmed by 2 bases and J by 3 bases, 1 base remained unmatched. Germline CDR1 DFQATT, CDR2 SNEGSKA (reference sequence). CDR3 size: 15 residues. The CDR3 region is CSARRLAGGYNEQFF. The CDR3 bases are TGCAGTGCTAGAAGACTAGCGGGGGGCTACAATGAGCAGTTCTTC.

V usage is TRBV5-1 and J usage is TRBJ2-1; D not certain. Trimming cost V 2 bases and J 1 base, with 10 bases left between them. This CDR3 contains 15 residues. The germline CDR1 and CDR2 sequences are SGHRS and YFSETQ. The CDR3 region has the DNA TGCGCCAGCAGCTTCGACTCCTCGTCCTACAATGAGCAGTTCTTC. Encoded protein: CASSFDSSSYNEQFF. The complete variable domain, with remaining parts taken from reference TRBV5-1 and TRBJ2-1, reads KAGVTQTPRYLIKTRGQQVTLSCSPISGHRSVSWYQQTPGQGLQFLFEYFSETQRNKGNFPGRFSGRQFSNSRSEMNVSTLELGDSALYLCASSFDSSSYNEQFFGPGTRLTVL.

This sequence joins TRBV6-5 and TRBJ1-1; no reliable D call. The CDR3 length is 14 residues. Trimming stripped 3 bases from V and 7 bases from J, with 15 bases between. Germline V gene data show CDR1 as MNHEY and CDR2 as SVGAGI. The CDR3 here is CASSYYDSYSEAFF. In DNA, the CDR3 is TGTGCCAGCAGTTATTATGATAGCTACAGTGAAGCTTTCTTT.

The V gene is TRBV2, the J gene TRBJ2-5; the match to TRBD2 covers 11 bases. This CDR3 comprises 14 residues. The germline CDR1 and CDR2 sequences are SNHLY and FYNNEI. Unmatched junction bases numbered 4, after V lost 6 bases and J lost 4 bases. The CDR3 DNA reads TGTGCCAGCAGAGCTAGCGGGGGGCCAGAGACCCAGTACTTC. This translates into CASRASGGPETQYF.

J is TRBJ1-1 and V is TRBV19, with no clear D. The V gene lost 4 bases and the J gene lost 4 bases, with 10 bases spanning the gap. The CDR3 is 13 residues long. Per the germline V gene, CDR1 is LNHDA and CDR2 is SQIVND (reference sequence). The CDR3 is CASSTAASTEAFF. The CDR3 nucleotides read TGTGCCAGTAGTACGGCGGCAAGCACTGAAGCTTTCTTT.

J is TRBJ1-1 and V is TRBV7-9; D possibly corresponds to TRBD1 (5 bases). The germline V and J ends were trimmed by 5 bases and 7 bases, with 11 bases remaining between them. The CDR3 loop spans 12 amino acids. Germline V lookup: CDR1 SEHNR, CDR2 FQNEAQ (reference sequence). The CDR3 region has the DNA TGTGCCAGCAGCCCGGCAGGGCTTGAAGCTTTCTTT. Translating gives CASSPAGLEAFF.

This clonotype was recorded a few times. V and J are TRBV20-1 and TRBJ2-1; D is possibly TRBD2 (6 bases). Trimming left V 3 bases short and J 2 bases short, with 14 bases between. CDR1 is DFQATT, CDR2 SNEGSKA, per germline (reference sequence). The CDR3 contains 15 residues. The CDR3 here is CSARGRLVPYNEQFF. The CDR3 DNA reads TGCAGTGCTAGGGGTCGACTAGTCCCCTACAATGAGCAGTTCTTC.

The V gene is TRBV5-1, the J gene TRBJ1-4; no reliable D call. Germline V gene lookup returns CDR1 SGHRS and CDR2 YFSETQ. Deletions cut 5 bases from V and 0 bases from J, with 14 bases between. The CDR3 length is 16 residues. CDR3 in DNA: TGCGCCAGCAGGTCTGACCGATCGACAACTAATGAAAAACTGTTTTTT. Translation: CASRSDRSTTNEKLFF.

This clonotype has just a few counts. The rearrangement joins TRBV24-1 to TRBJ2-2; D is undetermined. Germline V gene sequence: CDR1 KGHDR, CDR2 SFDVKD. This CDR3 spans 12 amino acids. V gave up 9 bases and J gave up 5 bases, with 9 bases separating them. The DNA of the CDR3 is TGTGCCACCCGGGCCGAGACCGGGGAGCTGTTTTTT. Encoded protein: CATRAETGELFF.

The chain has TRBV11-1 and TRBJ2-7; no definite D call. Trimming pared 5 bases from V and 5 bases from J, leaving 13 bases between. Germline-derived CDR1 and CDR2 are SGHAT and FQDESV (reference sequence). This CDR3 is built from 13 residues. CDR3 amino acids: CASSTGPKDEQYF. The CDR3 DNA reads TGTGCCAGCAGCACCGGACCGAAGGACGAGCAGTACTTC.